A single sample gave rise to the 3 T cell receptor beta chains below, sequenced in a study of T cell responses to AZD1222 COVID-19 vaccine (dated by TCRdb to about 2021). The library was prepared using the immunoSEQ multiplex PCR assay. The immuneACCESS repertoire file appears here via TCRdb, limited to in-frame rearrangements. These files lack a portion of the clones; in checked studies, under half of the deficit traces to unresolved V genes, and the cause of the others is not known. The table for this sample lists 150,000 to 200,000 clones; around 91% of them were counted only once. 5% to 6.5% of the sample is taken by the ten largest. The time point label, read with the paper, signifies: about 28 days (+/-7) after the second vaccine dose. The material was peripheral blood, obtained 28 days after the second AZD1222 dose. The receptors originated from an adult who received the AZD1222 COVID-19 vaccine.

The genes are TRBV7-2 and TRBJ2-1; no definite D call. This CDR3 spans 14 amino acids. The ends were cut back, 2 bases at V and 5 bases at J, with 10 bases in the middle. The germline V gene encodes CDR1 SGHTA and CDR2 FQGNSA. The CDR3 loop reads CASSLPPSHNEQFF. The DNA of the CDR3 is TGTGCCAGCAGCTTACCTCCGTCCCACAATGAGCAGTTCTTC.

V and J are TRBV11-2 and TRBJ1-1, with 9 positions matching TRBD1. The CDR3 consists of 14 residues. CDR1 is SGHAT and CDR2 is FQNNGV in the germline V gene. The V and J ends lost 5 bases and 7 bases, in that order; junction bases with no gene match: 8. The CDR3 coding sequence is TGTGCCAGCAGCCCCGCACAGGGGGCTGGTGAAGCTTTCTTT. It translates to CASSPAQGAGEAFF. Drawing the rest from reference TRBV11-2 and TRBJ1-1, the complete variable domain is EAGVAQSPRYKIIEKRQSVAFWCNPISGHATLYWYQQILGQGPKLLIQFQNNGVVDDSQLPKDRFSAERLKGVDSTLKIQPAKLEDSAVYLCASSPAQGAGEAFFGQGTRLTVV.

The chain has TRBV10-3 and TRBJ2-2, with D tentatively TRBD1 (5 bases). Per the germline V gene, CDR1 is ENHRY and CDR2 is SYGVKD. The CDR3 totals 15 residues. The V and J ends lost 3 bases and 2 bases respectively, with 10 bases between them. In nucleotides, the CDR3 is TGTGCCATCAGTGAAGGCGACAGCAACACCGGGGAGCTGTTTTTT. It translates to CAISEGDSNTGELFF.